The 16 T cell receptor beta chains presented below share a single source sample, sequenced in a study of shared T cell receptors in the human thymus. The table came from immunoSEQ multiplex PCR; TCRdb's copy has only in-frame clones and leaves some out. Among some 700,000 clones listed, roughly 85% were seen once. The sample was also reused in another study, on human thymus T cells.

Material: thymocytes. These receptors came from a girl under three years old with a congenital heart defect.

The CDR3 loop is CASSLAGTGVNQPQHF. CDR3 nucleotide sequence: TGTGCCAGCAGCTTGGCCGGGACAGGAGTCAATCAGCCCCAGCATTTT. The V gene is TRBV5-4, the J gene TRBJ1-5; 8 bases agree with TRBD1. This CDR3 contains 16 residues. Losses at the gene ends were 0 bases for V and 3 bases for J; bases not matched to a gene: 5. Per the germline V gene, CDR1 is SGHNT and CDR2 is YYREEE (reference sequence).

This chain joins TRBV28 and TRBJ1-6; D is ambiguous. Germline V CDR1 and CDR2: MDHEN, SYDVKM. V dropped 4 bases and J dropped 0 bases, with 10 bases sitting between them. The CDR3 length is 16 residues. The CDR3 region has the DNA TGTGCCAGCAGTTCGAACAGTGGCTCCTATAATTCACCCCTCCACTTT. Translated: CASSSNSGSYNSPLHF.

This clone has more than one count but fewer than ten. The V gene is TRBV6-6, the J gene TRBJ1-5; 9 bases agree with TRBD1. CDR1 and CDR2 (germline): MNHNY, SVGAGI (reference sequence). Trimming cost V 3 bases and J 4 bases; bases outside gene matches: 4. This CDR3 comprises 15 residues. The CDR3 spells CASSYSGQGNQPQHF. In DNA, the CDR3 is TGTGCCAGCAGTTATTCGGGACAGGGTAATCAGCCCCAGCATTTT.

The chain is built from TRBV19 and TRBJ1-1; no definite D call. Trimming shortened V by 9 bases and J by 1 base, and 21 bases separated the two germline ends. This CDR3 is built from 16 residues. From germline, CDR1 is LNHDA and CDR2 SQIVND (reference sequence). The chain's CDR3 is CASHGRRAIQNTEAFF. The CDR3 region has the DNA TGTGCCAGCCATGGGAGGAGGGCCATACAGAACACTGAAGCTTTCTTT.

The count of this clone is one. V and J are TRBV5-1 and TRBJ2-1; 8 nucleotides agree with TRBD2. Germline V gene data show CDR1 as SGHRS and CDR2 as YFSETQ. The CDR3 covers 15 residues. V lost 7 bases, J lost 6 bases, and 12 bases stayed unmatched. The CDR3 DNA is TGCGCCAGCCGAACCGGGACTAGTCCCTCCAATGAGCAGTTCTTC. Amino acids: CASRTGTSPSNEQFF. Together with reference TRBV5-1 and TRBJ2-1, the CDR3 gives the full variable domain: KAGVTQTPRYLIKTRGQQVTLSCSPISGHRSVSWYQQTPGQGLQFLFEYFSETQRNKGNFPGRFSGRQFSNSRSEMNVSTLELGDSALYLCASRTGTSPSNEQFFGPGTRLTVL.

The genes are TRBV2 and TRBJ2-4; D remains unclear. The CDR3 contains 13 residues. V was shortened by 5 bases and J by 0 bases, with 5 bases between the two germline ends. The germline V gene encodes CDR1 SNHLY and CDR2 FYNNEI. CDR3 DNA sequence: TGTGCCAGCAGTCCTCTAGCCAAAAACATTCAGTACTTC. Amino acid sequence: CASSPLAKNIQYF.

The J gene is TRBJ1-5, the V gene TRBV19, with 9 bases matching TRBD1. CDR3 size: 19 residues. CDR1 LNHDA and CDR2 SQIVND come from the germline V gene (reference sequence). V gave up 7 bases and J gave up 5 bases; unmatched junction bases: 21. CDR3 nucleotides: TGTGCCAGTAAGGGGGGACTAAAAACAGGGGGCGAGGACCATCAGCCCCAGCATTTT. It encodes CASKGGLKTGGEDHQPQHF.

The chain joins TRBV28 to TRBJ1-6; tentative D call: TRBD1 (5 bases). The CDR3 is made up of 18 amino acids. The ends were cut back, 2 bases at V and 2 bases at J, with 16 bases in the middle. Per the germline V gene, CDR1 is MDHEN and CDR2 is SYDVKM. The CDR3 DNA follows: TGTGCCAGCAGTTTAAATCGAAGGGGCAAAGCCTATAATTCACCCCTCCACTTT. It codes for CASSLNRRGKAYNSPLHF. Based on the CDR3 plus reference TRBV28 and TRBJ1-6, the full variable domain is DVKVTQSSRYLVKRTGEKVFLECVQDMDHENMFWYRQDPGLGLRLIYFSYDVKMKEKGDIPEGYSVSREKKERFSLILESASTNQTSMYLCASSLNRRGKAYNSPLHFGNGTRLTVT.

This chain joins TRBV1 and TRBJ1-1. TRBV1 is marked as a pseudogene. This CDR3 spans 14 amino acids. CDR3 coding DNA: TGCACCAGCAGCCAAGACAGAGGGCGGGGAGAAGCTTTCTTT. Translated, it gives CTSSQDRGRGEAFF.

V usage is TRBV4-1 and J usage is TRBJ2-2, with 12 bases that match TRBD2. Unmatched junction bases numbered 17, after V lost 4 bases and J lost 5 bases. Germline values: CDR1 MGHRA, CDR2 YSYEKL. The CDR3 sequence is 20 residues long. The CDR3 DNA is TGCGCCAGCAGCCCGGGCGGGCTAGCGGGGGGGCGGGCTAAGACCGGGGAGCTGTTTTTT. This encodes CASSPGGLAGGRAKTGELFF.

In regard to this clone: The same CDR3 is also encoded by other DNA sequences in this sample. This sequence joins TRBV9 and TRBJ2-3, with D perhaps matching TRBD1 (6 bases). The germline V and J ends were trimmed by 0 bases and 4 bases, with 9 bases remaining between them. CDR1 is SGDLS and CDR2 is YYNGEE in the germline V gene. The CDR3 runs 14 residues. In DNA form, the CDR3 reads TGTGCCAGCAGCGTAGGGCAGGGGCCAGATACGCAGTATTTT. It is translated as CASSVGQGPDTQYF.

CDR3 DNA: TGTGCCAGCAGCCAAGCCCTTAGCGGGGGGGCGAAAGAGACCCAGTACTTC. As protein: CASSQALSGGAKETQYF. V is TRBV14 and J is TRBJ2-5, with 11 bases matching TRBD2. Trimming removed 1 base from V and 3 bases from J; junction bases left unmatched: 7. Per germline, CDR1 SGHDN and CDR2 FVKESK. CDR3 size: 17 residues. The full variable domain, rest sourced from reference TRBV14 and TRBJ2-5, is EAGVTQFPSHSVIEKGQTVTLRCDPISGHDNLYWYRRVMGKEIKFLLHFVKESKQDESGMPNNRFLAERTGGTYSTLKVQPAELEDSGVYFCASSQALSGGAKETQYFGPGTRLLVL.

The genes are TRBV7-2 and TRBJ2-3; D is undetermined. The CDR3 runs 15 residues. The V gene's germline CDR1 is SGHTA and CDR2 FQGNSA. V was pared by 5 bases and J by 5 bases, with 17 bases between. The CDR3 is CASSPRMALGDTQYF. CDR3 sequence (DNA): TGTGCCAGCAGCCCCCGTATGGCCCTTGGAGATACGCAGTATTTT.

The chain carries TRBV20-1 and TRBJ2-1; D uncertain. This CDR3 is built from 10 residues. V lost 6 bases and J 7 bases, leaving 7 bases between the germline ends. CDR1 and CDR2 from the germline V gene are DFQATT and SNEGSKA (reference sequence). The CDR3 protein is CSAARNEQFF. The CDR3 nucleotides are TGCAGTGCCGCCAGGAATGAGCAGTTCTTC.

V gene TRBV5-4 combines with J gene TRBJ2-5; the D gene is possibly TRBD1 (5 bases). The V end was cut by 0 bases, the J end by 5 bases, with 11 bases between. The CDR3 sequence is 14 residues long. CDR1 SGHNT and CDR2 YYREEE come from the germline V gene (reference sequence). The CDR3 sequence is CASSLAGLEETQYF. CDR3 nucleotide sequence: TGTGCCAGCAGCTTGGCAGGGCTGGAGGAGACCCAGTACTTC.

This chain joins TRBV5-8 and TRBJ1-6; D is ambiguous. Germline CDR1 reads SGHTS; CDR2 reads YDEGEE. There are 13 residues in the CDR3. V was pared by 4 bases and J by 7 bases, with 9 bases between. Here the CDR3 reads CASSPLQNSPLHF. For the CDR3, the DNA is TGTGCCAGCAGCCCTCTCCAGAATTCACCCCTCCACTTT. Together with reference TRBV5-8 and TRBJ1-6, the CDR3 gives the full variable domain: EAGVTQSPTHLIKTRGQQATLRCSPISGHTSVYWYQQALGLGLQFLLWYDEGEERNRGNFPPRFSGRQFPNYSSELNVNALELEDSALYLCASSPLQNSPLHFGNGTRLTVT.